The T cell receptor beta chain under discussion was sequenced for a study of cytomegalovirus exposure and HLA in healthy donors. In the study overall: Unique TCR beta sequences numbering 117 million came from around 180 million T cells in an earlier analysis. Overall study findings and caveats: Reports state that TCR beta sequences accurately predicted most subjects' HLA-A and HLA-B alleles. CMV serostatus alone was available as immune exposure information.

Worth noting for this clone: Its antigen is not known.

V gave up 4 bases and J gave up 5 bases; unmatched junction bases: 7. Germline CDR1 SEHNR, CDR2 FQNEAQ (reference sequence). The CDR3 covers 14 residues. Primers: 60 Vbeta forward and 13 Jbeta reverse. Profiling relied on immunoSEQ multiplex PCR, and the TCRdb table lists in-frame clones only, not all of them. The sample carries about 140,000 clones, approximately 82% recorded once. Specimen: PBMCs. The chain couples TRBV7-9 to TRBJ1-1, with 7 bases aligning to TRBD1. This clonotype originated in an older woman in good health and CMV-seropositive. This CDR3 reads CASSSTTGTTEAFF. DNA for the CDR3: TGTGCCAGCAGCTCTACGACAGGGACGACTGAAGCTTTCTTT.